The 20 T cell receptor beta chains below were found in one sample sequenced in a study of metastatic and nonmetastatic thyroid tumors. With MiXCR, TCRdb reprocessed the PCR reads. The top ten hold 25% to 30% of the sample, which has around 23,000 clones, roughly 9.7% seen once. All patients reached thyroid surgery having received no treatment beforehand. Specimen: blood. The receptors here all came from a female donor with papillary thyroid cancer or a benign thyroid nodule (not recorded which). Some clones in this sample may be carry-over from other donors' samples.

Ten or more counts support this clone. The rearrangement uses TRBV3-1 and TRBJ2-6; tentative D call: TRBD2 (6 bases). The CDR3 has 16 amino acids. Trimming cost V 0 bases and J 5 bases, with 11 bases left between them. CDR1 LGHDT and CDR2 YNNKEL come from the germline V gene (reference sequence). CDR3 sequence reads: CASSQESGDWANVLTF. CDR3 in DNA: TGTGCCAGCAGCCAAGAAAGTGGGGACTGGGCCAACGTCCTGACTTTC. Based on the CDR3 plus reference TRBV3-1 and TRBJ2-6, the full variable domain is DTAVSQTPKYLVTQMGNDKSIKCEQNLGHDTMYWYKQDSKKFLKIMFSYNNKELIINETVPNRFSPKSPDKAHLNLHINSLELGDSAVYFCASSQESGDWANVLTFGAGSRLTVL.

There are many counts of this clone. J is TRBJ2-7 and V is TRBV10-3; TRBD1 aligns across 7 bases. With V trimmed by 7 bases and J by 2 bases, 8 bases remained unmatched. This CDR3 has 14 residues. Germline V gene lookup returns CDR1 ENHRY and CDR2 SYGVKD. CDR3 in amino acids: CAINRDRAPYEQYF. The CDR3 nucleotides read TGTGCCATCAATAGGGACAGAGCCCCCTACGAGCAGTACTTC.

In this sample, this clone turned up many times. The rearrangement uses TRBV10-3 and TRBJ2-7, with TRBD1 matching over 11 bases. Germline V gene lookup returns CDR1 ENHRY and CDR2 SYGVKD. J was trimmed by 3 bases and V by 3 bases; bases with no gene match: 10. The CDR3 spans 17 residues. DNA of the CDR3: TGTGCCATCAGTGATACCCCCCGGACAGGGGGCGGCTACGAGCAGTACTTC. It is translated as CAISDTPRTGGGYEQYF.

In this sample, this clone turned up many times. This chain links TRBV2 with TRBJ2-7; D is possibly TRBD1 or TRBD2 (5 bases each). This CDR3 spans 16 amino acids. The V end was cut by 5 bases, the J end by 3 bases, with 20 bases between. Germline V gene data show CDR1 as SNHLY and CDR2 as FYNNEI. As DNA, the CDR3 is TGTGCCAGCAGTCCCGTAGACAGAGCACGGGGCTACGAGCAGTACTTC. Translating it yields CASSPVDRARGYEQYF.

Many counts were recorded for this clone. The rearrangement joins TRBV5-5 to TRBJ1-1, with 9 bases fitting TRBD1. The CDR3 sequence is 16 residues long. The V and J ends lost 2 bases and 0 bases, in that order; junction bases with no gene match: 5. Per the germline V gene, CDR1 is SGHKS and CDR2 is YYEKEE (reference sequence). The CDR3 sequence: CASSLLGDRVNTEAFF. The DNA for the CDR3 is TGTGCCAGCAGCTTACTAGGGGACAGGGTGAACACTGAAGCTTTCTTT.

There are many counts of this clone. This sequence joins TRBV2 and TRBJ1-5; no clear D gene. The CDR3 sequence is 17 residues long. V shed 5 bases and J shed 0 bases, with 17 bases lying between them. Germline values: CDR1 SNHLY, CDR2 FYNNEI. The CDR3 nucleotides are TGTGCCAGCAGTACTCTCCCCGAGGGTCATAGCAATCAGCCCCAGCATTTT. This sequence encodes CASSTLPEGHSNQPQHF.

This clone occurred many times. V is TRBV28 and J is TRBJ1-1; D gene unclear. The germline CDR1 and CDR2 sequences are MDHEN and SYDVKM. This CDR3 is 12 amino acids long. V lost 1 base and J 11 bases, leaving 11 bases between the germline ends. CDR3 protein: CASSLFSRWAFF. The CDR3 nucleotides are TGTGCCAGCAGTTTATTCTCACGTTGGGCTTTCTTT.

In this sample, this clone turned up a few times. The chain couples TRBV28 to TRBJ2-1; 8 bases are a match to TRBD2. The germline gives CDR1 MDHEN, CDR2 SYDVKM. This CDR3 comprises 13 residues. Trimming took 3 bases from V and 8 from J; bases not matched to a gene: 3. Here the CDR3 reads CASSLGSGDEQFF. The CDR3 DNA follows: TGTGCCAGCAGTTTGGGTAGCGGGGATGAGCAGTTCTTC.

This clone has ten or more counts. The J gene is TRBJ1-1, the V gene TRBV6-1; D unresolved. The ends were cut back, 0 bases at V and 5 bases at J, with 7 bases in the middle. The CDR3 sequence is 13 residues long. In germline, CDR1 is MNHNS, CDR2 SASEGT. The CDR3 bases are TGTGCCAGCAGTGAAGCTACGTGGACTGAAGCTTTCTTT. Translated, it gives CASSEATWTEAFF.

Ten or more counts support this clone. One end of the junction is discordant with germline, which a read error may explain. Other DNA sequences of this sample code for an identical CDR3. This chain joins TRBV10-3 and TRBJ2-5; maybe TRBD2 (5 bases). The germline V gene has CDR1 ENHRY and CDR2 SYGVKD. This CDR3 region has 16 residues. CDR3 loop: CAISEATLDYAETQYF. The CDR3 DNA reads as TGTGCCATCAGTGAGGCAACACTAGATTACGCAGAGACCCAGTACTTT.

The chain combines TRBV27 with TRBJ2-7; no definite D call. This CDR3 comprises 15 residues. The V gene's germline CDR1 is MNHEY and CDR2 SMNVEV (reference sequence). Trimming removed 4 bases at V and 2 bases at J, with 15 bases between. This chain's CDR3 is CASSSLALPPYEQYF. CDR3 DNA sequence: TGTGCCAGCAGTTCTTTAGCTTTACCTCCCTACGAGCAGTACTTC.

This clone has a count of ten or more. CDR3 DNA: TGTGCCAGCAGCCCAGGGGGCACCGGGGAGCTGTTTTTT. Protein: CASSPGGTGELFF. The rearrangement links TRBV3-1 to TRBJ2-2, with 7 bases fitting TRBD1. The CDR3 runs to 13 residues. CDR1 and CDR2 from the germline V gene are LGHDT and YNNKEL (reference sequence). The ends lost 4 bases at V and 4 bases at J; junction bases unmatched: 0.

Judged by abundance, this clone is medium-sized. CDR3 sequence (DNA): TGCAGTGCTAGGAATAGCGGGACTGCCTCCTACGAGCAGTACTTC. The encoded protein is CSARNSGTASYEQYF. The J gene is TRBJ2-7, the V gene TRBV20-1, with 8 bases identical to TRBD2. Germline V lookup: CDR1 DFQATT, CDR2 SNEGSKA (reference sequence). The V segment lost 3 bases and the J segment 0 bases; nucleotides outside the gene matches: 7. The CDR3 totals 15 residues.

This clone has a count of ten or more. The rearrangement links TRBV2 to TRBJ2-7; D is unclear. The germline V gene encodes CDR1 SNHLY and CDR2 FYNNEI. Trimming took 6 bases from V and 0 from J, leaving 12 bases between them. This CDR3 is built from 14 residues. CDR3 nucleotide sequence: TGTGCCAGCAGATACGACCGCAGCTCCTACGAGCAGTACTTC. This translates into CASRYDRSSYEQYF.

Judged by abundance, this clone is medium-sized. V and J are TRBV12-3 or TRBV12-4 and TRBJ2-1; D not resolved. The V end lost 7 bases, the J end lost 3 bases, and 7 bases lay between the germline ends. CDR3 length: 12 amino acids. The CDR3 region is CASTSRYNEQFF. The CDR3 nucleotides read TGTGCCAGCACCTCGCGCTACAATGAGCAGTTCTTC.

This clone has a handful of counts. The V and J genes are TRBV2 and TRBJ2-5; 14 bases line up with TRBD2. The length of the CDR3 is 15 residues. V shed 5 bases and J 5 bases; nucleotides not matched to a gene: 4. Germline assignment: CDR1 SNHLY and CDR2 FYNNEI. CDR3 loop: CASSLGLAGVETQYF. The CDR3 DNA reads as TGTGCCAGCAGTTTGGGACTAGCGGGAGTTGAGACCCAGTACTTC.

A single count supports this clone. CDR3 in amino acids: CASSLGGAVPDTQYF. The CDR3 DNA reads TGCGCCAGCAGCTTGGGGGGCGCGGTCCCAGATACGCAGTATTTT. The gene calls are TRBV5-1 and TRBJ2-3; tentatively, D is TRBD1 (5 bases). The V gene's germline CDR1 is SGHRS and CDR2 YFSETQ. With 0 bases removed from V and 4 bases from J, the gap between germline ends came to 12 bases. The CDR3 sequence is 15 residues long.

In its sample, this clone was seen a few times. The chain employs TRBV3-1 and TRBJ2-3; no clear D. The V gene's germline CDR1 is LGHDT and CDR2 YNNKEL (reference sequence). The CDR3 totals 13 residues. The V end was cut by 5 bases, the J end by 4 bases, with 10 bases between. CDR3 region: CASSSDAPDTQYF. In DNA form, the CDR3 reads TGTGCCAGCAGCTCTGACGCCCCAGATACGCAGTATTTT.

A remark on this clone: A read error may account for a junction end that differs from germline. This chain joins TRBV27 and TRBJ2-7; unclear D gene. This CDR3 has 14 amino acids. In germline, CDR1 is MNHEY, CDR2 SMNVEV (reference sequence). The CDR3, as DNA: TGTGCCAGCAGTTTATCGGAGATTTGCTACGAGCTGAACTTC. Residues: CASSLSEICYELNF.

This clone was found many times. CDR3 sequence reads: CASSYTRESGELFF. The CDR3 DNA is TGTGCCAGCAGTTATACGCGGGAGAGCGGGGAGCTGTTTTTT. V gene TRBV2 combines with J gene TRBJ2-2; 7 positions agree with TRBD2. The germline V gene encodes CDR1 SNHLY and CDR2 FYNNEI. With V trimmed by 5 bases and J by 7 bases, 7 bases remained unmatched. The CDR3 is 14 amino acids.